These 22 T cell receptor beta chains were sequenced from one sample in a study of blood T cell repertoires in COVID-19. TCRdb's table, derived via immunoSEQ multiplex PCR, lists solely in-frame clones and lacks some. The table records about 180,000 clones, about 85% of them present only once. Sequencing used peripheral blood. The receptors originated from a woman aged 45-65 years with COVID-19, enrolled during active disease.

The genes are TRBV3-1 (or the pseudogene TRBV3-2) and TRBJ2-3; D is unclear. The V end was cut by 0 bases, the J end by 1 base, with 8 bases between. The germline gives CDR1 LGHDT, CDR2 YNNKEL (reference sequence). The CDR3 length is 15 residues. The CDR3 loop is CASSQDPGRTDTQYF. CDR3 nucleotide sequence: TGTGCCAGCAGCCAAGATCCAGGCCGCACAGATACGCAGTATTTT.

This clone was detected a few times. The chain links TRBV18 to TRBJ1-1; TRBD1 matches 7 bases. The J segment lost 6 bases and the V segment lost 1 base, leaving 5 bases of the junction unmatched. The CDR3 length is 14 residues. Per germline, CDR1 KGHSH and CDR2 LQKENI. The CDR3 coding sequence is TGTGCCAGCTCACCACAGACAGGGATCGCTGAAGCTTTCTTT. Translated: CASSPQTGIAEAFF.

The rearrangement links TRBV7-3 to TRBJ2-1; 7 bases map to TRBD2. V trimming: 2 bases; J trimming: 7 bases; junction bases outside the gene matches: 2. The germline CDR1 and CDR2 sequences are SGHTA and FQGTGA. This CDR3 is 13 amino acids long. CDR3 region: CASSLWEGNEQFF. CDR3 DNA: TGTGCCAGCAGCTTATGGGAGGGAAATGAGCAGTTCTTC.

The V and J genes are TRBV9 and TRBJ1-4; 11 bases map to TRBD1. Germline CDR1 is SGDLS and CDR2 is YYNGEE. This CDR3 is 15 amino acids long. J was trimmed by 7 bases and V by 4 bases; bases with no gene match: 6. In nucleotides, the CDR3 is TGTGCCAGCAGCATAATGGGACAGGGGGGTGAAAAACTGTTTTTT. Amino acid sequence: CASSIMGQGGEKLFF. The variable domain in full, completed from reference TRBV9 and TRBJ1-4, reads DSGVTQTPKHLITATGQRVTLRCSPRSGDLSVYWYQQSLDQGLQFLIQYYNGEERAKGNILERFSAQQFPDLHSELNLSSLELGDSALYFCASSIMGQGGEKLFFGSGTQLSVL.

The J gene is TRBJ2-3, the V gene TRBV6-5; 10 bases map to TRBD2. Germline V CDR1 and CDR2: MNHEY, SVGAGI. CDR3 length: 16 residues. V lost 1 base to trimming and J lost 4 bases; unmatched junction nucleotides: 5. CDR3 sequence: CASSYLAGGVADTQYF. The CDR3 bases are TGTGCCAGCAGTTACTTAGCGGGGGGTGTGGCAGATACGCAGTATTTT.

A single count supports this clone. Here the CDR3 DNA reads TGTGCCAGCAGTTACAGCCGGAGCAATCAGCCCCAGCATTTT. This codes for CASSYSRSNQPQHF. The rearrangement links TRBV6-6 to TRBJ1-5; D gene uncertain. V gave up 2 bases and J gave up 1 base, with 6 bases separating them. CDR1 and CDR2 from the germline V gene are MNHNY and SVGAGI (reference sequence). This CDR3 region has 14 residues.

The chain employs TRBV5-1 and TRBJ1-5; perhaps TRBD1 as D (5 bases). CDR3 length: 14 amino acids. V lost 1 base and J lost 2, with 7 bases in between. The germline V gene has CDR1 SGHRS and CDR2 YFSETQ. In DNA, the CDR3 is TGCGCCAGCAGCTTGTGGGGGGGCAATCAGCCCCAGCATTTT. Its translation is CASSLWGGNQPQHF.

This chain joins TRBV19 and TRBJ1-6, with D possibly matching TRBD1 (6 bases). The germline V and J ends were trimmed by 5 bases and 2 bases, with 10 bases remaining between them. This CDR3 comprises 15 residues. Germline CDR1 and CDR2: LNHDA and SQIVND (reference sequence). The CDR3 is CASSLDRAYNSPLHF. The CDR3 nucleotides are TGTGCCAGTAGTCTGGACAGAGCCTATAATTCACCCCTCCACTTT.

The rearrangement links TRBV2 to TRBJ2-5, with TRBD2 matching over 10 bases. The CDR3 consists of 14 residues. V lost 6 bases, J lost 1 base, and 2 bases stayed unmatched. Germline-derived CDR1 and CDR2 are SNHLY and FYNNEI. The CDR3 reads CASRSSGGQETQYF. CDR3 DNA sequence: TGTGCCAGCAGATCTAGCGGGGGCCAAGAGACCCAGTACTTC.

This rearrangement joins TRBV9 to TRBJ2-7; tentative D call: TRBD1 (5 bases). This CDR3 has 15 amino acids. V lost 0 bases and J lost 5, with 15 bases in between. Germline assignment: CDR1 SGDLS and CDR2 YYNGEE. Here the CDR3 reads CASSVESTGPHEQYF. For the CDR3, the DNA is TGTGCCAGCAGCGTAGAAAGTACAGGCCCCCACGAGCAGTACTTC.

The chain is built from TRBV7-9 and TRBJ2-3; TRBD2 might be the D (7 bases). Germline V gives CDR1 SEHNR, CDR2 FQNEAQ (reference sequence). V was shortened by 1 base and J by 4 bases, with 15 bases between the two germline ends. The CDR3 is 16 residues long. CDR3 amino acids: CASSLVLAGAADTQYF. The DNA for the CDR3 is TGTGCCAGCAGCTTAGTTCTTGCGGGGGCCGCAGATACGCAGTATTTT.

The CDR3 nucleotides read TGTGCCAGCTCACCGCCGGGACAGGGGAAAGAGACCCAGTACTTC. This gives the protein CASSPPGQGKETQYF. V is TRBV18 and J is TRBJ2-5; 10 positions agree with TRBD1. The trim removed 3 bases at V and 3 bases at J, leaving 4 bases unmatched. Germline CDR1 and CDR2: KGHSH and LQKENI. CDR3 length: 15 amino acids.

This clone appeared once. The chain links TRBV9 to TRBJ1-1, with D hard to call. V lost 4 bases and J lost 1, with 8 bases in between. There are 13 residues in the CDR3. From germline, CDR1 is SGDLS and CDR2 YYNGEE. The CDR3: CASSNIQNTEAFF. The CDR3 DNA sequence: TGTGCCAGCAGCAATATACAGAACACTGAAGCTTTCTTT.

This sequence joins TRBV5-5 and TRBJ2-5; TRBD2 might be the D (6 bases). V was pared by 0 bases and J by 1 base, with 13 bases between. The germline gives CDR1 SGHKS, CDR2 YYEKEE (reference sequence). The CDR3 spans 16 residues. Written as DNA, the CDR3 is TGTGCCAGCAGCTTGGCCGTGGGGGGAACCCAAGAGACCCAGTACTTC. Translation: CASSLAVGGTQETQYF.

The chain has TRBV4-1 and TRBJ1-5, with D possibly matching TRBD1 (6 bases). CDR1 is MGHRA and CDR2 is YSYEKL in the germline V gene. V was trimmed by 2 bases and J by 0 bases, leaving 11 bases between them. The CDR3 is 16 amino acids. The CDR3 DNA reads TGCGCCAGCAGCCAACTGGGGGCATATAGCAATCAGCCCCAGCATTTT. This encodes CASSQLGAYSNQPQHF.

The chain recombines TRBV7-3 with TRBJ2-3; 7 bases line up with TRBD2. This CDR3 comprises 16 residues. V lost 3 bases, J lost 2 bases, and 8 bases stayed unmatched. CDR1 is SGHTA and CDR2 is FQGTGA in the germline V gene. The CDR3 bases are TGTGCCAGCAGCTTGGTCGGGGGGTCTTACACAGATACGCAGTATTTT. The encoded protein is CASSLVGGSYTDTQYF.

This chain joins TRBV6-5 and TRBJ1-5; D might be TRBD1 (6 bases). CDR3 length: 12 amino acids. V dropped 8 bases and J dropped 8 bases, with 13 bases sitting between them. Looked up from germline, CDR1 is MNHEY and CDR2 is SVGAGI. The CDR3 is CASSTGLEPQHF. In nucleotides, the CDR3 is TGTGCCAGCTCAACAGGGCTAGAGCCCCAGCATTTT.

This sequence joins TRBV7-9 and TRBJ1-1, with a weak D call TRBD1 (5 bases). The V gene lost 2 bases and the J gene lost 5 bases, with 12 bases spanning the gap. This CDR3 has 14 amino acids. CDR1 is SEHNR and CDR2 is FQNEAQ in the germline V gene (reference sequence). This chain's CDR3 is CASSLLGGKTEAFF. In DNA, the CDR3 is TGTGCCAGCAGCTTATTGGGGGGTAAGACTGAAGCTTTCTTT.

J is TRBJ1-6 and V is TRBV2, with D hard to call. Germline CDR1 and CDR2: SNHLY and FYNNEI. The CDR3 consists of 12 residues. Trimming took 6 bases from V and 10 from J, leaving 10 bases between them. CDR3 region: CASSPLGSPLHF. CDR3 sequence (DNA): TGTGCCAGCAGCCCTTTGGGCTCACCCCTCCACTTT.

This rearrangement joins TRBV27 to TRBJ1-6, with D possibly being TRBD1 (6 bases). The CDR3 is 16 residues long. Per germline, CDR1 MNHEY and CDR2 SMNVEV (reference sequence). Trimming removed 6 bases from V and 0 bases from J, with 12 bases in between. CDR3 loop: CASSPQGGSYNSPLHF. CDR3 nucleotide sequence: TGTGCCAGCAGCCCTCAAGGGGGCTCCTATAATTCACCCCTCCACTTT.

The chain links TRBV20-1 to TRBJ2-5; D gene ambiguous. The CDR3 runs to 13 residues. Germline V gene lookup returns CDR1 DFQATT and CDR2 SNEGSKA (reference sequence). Trimming left V 3 bases short and J 5 bases short, with 13 bases between. The CDR3 coding sequence is TGCAGTGCTAGTGGTTGGCTAGTGGAGACCCAGTACTTC. Translating gives CSASGWLVETQYF.

The chain couples TRBV7-2 to TRBJ1-1; no firm D call. The CDR3 is 16 amino acids. Germline V gene lookup returns CDR1 SGHTA and CDR2 FQGNSA. Trimming took 3 bases from V and 1 from J, leaving 15 bases between them. CDR3 nucleotide sequence: TGTGCCAGCAGCTTCAGCGACGCCGGAAGGAACACTGAAGCTTTCTTT. This encodes CASSFSDAGRNTEAFF.